This T cell receptor (beta chain) was obtained from a study of shared clonotypes between healthy human individuals. A remark on this clone: The CDR3 does not end in the conserved phenylalanine or tryptophan, so this is likely a read error.

The data were produced by immunoSEQ multiplex PCR, yet TCRdb's version contains in-frame clones alone and is incomplete. The sample consists of roughly 1,000,000 clones, roughly 74% of them appearing once. Per germline, CDR1 SQVTM and CDR2 ANQGSEA. Between the trimmed V and J ends, which lost 0 bases and 9 bases, there was a span of 15 bases. CDR3 length: 14 residues. The chain recombines TRBV29-1 with TRBJ1-3; D call uncertain. The sample was memory CD4+ T cells from PBMCs. Subset noted: CD45RA-negative fraction. This clonotype originated in a man between 18 and 29 years old in good health. Some clones in this sample may be carry-over from other donors' samples. CDR3 sequence: CSVEDERAMGTIYS. In DNA, the CDR3 is TGCAGCGTTGAAGATGAGCGGGCCATGGGCACCATATATTCT.